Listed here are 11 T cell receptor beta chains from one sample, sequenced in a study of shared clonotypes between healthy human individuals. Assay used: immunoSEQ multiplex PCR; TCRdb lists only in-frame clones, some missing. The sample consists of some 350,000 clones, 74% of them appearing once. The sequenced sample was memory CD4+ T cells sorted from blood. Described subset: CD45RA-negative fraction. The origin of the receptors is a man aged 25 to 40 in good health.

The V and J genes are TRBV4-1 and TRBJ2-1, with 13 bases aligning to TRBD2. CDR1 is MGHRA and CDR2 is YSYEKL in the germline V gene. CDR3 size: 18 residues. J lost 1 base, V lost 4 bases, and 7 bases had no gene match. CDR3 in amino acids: CASSPRTSGSVSYNEQFF. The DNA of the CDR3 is TGCGCCAGCAGCCCGCGGACTAGCGGGAGTGTGTCCTACAATGAGCAGTTCTTC.

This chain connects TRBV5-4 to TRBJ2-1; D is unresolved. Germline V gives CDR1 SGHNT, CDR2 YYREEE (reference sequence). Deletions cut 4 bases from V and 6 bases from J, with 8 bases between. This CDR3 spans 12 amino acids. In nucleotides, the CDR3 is TGTGCCAGCAGCCCCCGACTCAATGAGCAGTTCTTC. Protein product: CASSPRLNEQFF.

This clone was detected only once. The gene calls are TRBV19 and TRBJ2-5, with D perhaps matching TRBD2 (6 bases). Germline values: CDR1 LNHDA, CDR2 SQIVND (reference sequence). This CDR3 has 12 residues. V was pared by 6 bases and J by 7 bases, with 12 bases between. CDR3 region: CASRTQAGTQYF. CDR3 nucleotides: TGTGCCAGTAGGACACAAGCGGGGACCCAGTACTTC.

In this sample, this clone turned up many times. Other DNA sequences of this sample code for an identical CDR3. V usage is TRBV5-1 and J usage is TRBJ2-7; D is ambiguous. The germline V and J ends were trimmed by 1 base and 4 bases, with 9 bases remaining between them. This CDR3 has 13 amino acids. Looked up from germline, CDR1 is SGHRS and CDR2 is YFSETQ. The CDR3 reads CASSLPSQYEQYF. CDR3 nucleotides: TGCGCCAGCAGCTTGCCGTCGCAATACGAGCAGTACTTC.

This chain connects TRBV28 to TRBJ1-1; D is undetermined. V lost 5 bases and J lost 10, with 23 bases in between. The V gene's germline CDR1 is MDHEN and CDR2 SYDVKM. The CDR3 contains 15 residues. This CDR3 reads CASSLRPDAGGVAFF. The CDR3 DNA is TGTGCCAGCAGTCTTCGCCCAGACGCGGGTGGGGTAGCTTTCTTT. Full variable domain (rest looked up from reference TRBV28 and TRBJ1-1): DVKVTQSSRYLVKRTGEKVFLECVQDMDHENMFWYRQDPGLGLRLIYFSYDVKMKEKGDIPEGYSVSREKKERFSLILESASTNQTSMYLCASSLRPDAGGVAFFGQGTRLTVV.

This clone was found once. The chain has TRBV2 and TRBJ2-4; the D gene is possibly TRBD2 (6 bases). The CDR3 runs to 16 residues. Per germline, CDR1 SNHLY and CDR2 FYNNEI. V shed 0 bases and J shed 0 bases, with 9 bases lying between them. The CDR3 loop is CASSEAAGLAKNIQYF. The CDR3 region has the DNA TGTGCCAGCAGTGAAGCGGCGGGACTAGCCAAAAACATTCAGTACTTC.

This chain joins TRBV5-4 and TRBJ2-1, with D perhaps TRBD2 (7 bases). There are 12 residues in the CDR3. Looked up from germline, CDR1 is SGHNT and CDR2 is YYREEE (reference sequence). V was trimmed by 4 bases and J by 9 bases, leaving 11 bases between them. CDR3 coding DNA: TGTGCCAGCAGCCTTCGGGGGGCTGAGCAGTTCTTC. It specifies CASSLRGAEQFF.

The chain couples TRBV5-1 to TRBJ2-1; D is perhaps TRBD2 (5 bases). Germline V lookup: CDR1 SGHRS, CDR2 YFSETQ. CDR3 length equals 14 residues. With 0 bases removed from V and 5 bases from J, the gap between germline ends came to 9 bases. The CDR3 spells CASSLGTGNNEQFF. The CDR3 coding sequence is TGCGCCAGCAGCTTGGGGACGGGGAACAATGAGCAGTTCTTC.

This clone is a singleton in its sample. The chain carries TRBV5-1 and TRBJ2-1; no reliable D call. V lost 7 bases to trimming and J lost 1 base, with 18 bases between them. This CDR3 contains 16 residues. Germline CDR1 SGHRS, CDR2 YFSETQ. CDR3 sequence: CASRPASGRSYNEQFF. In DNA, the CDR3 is TGCGCCAGCCGCCCCGCCTCCGGGCGGTCCTACAATGAGCAGTTCTTC.

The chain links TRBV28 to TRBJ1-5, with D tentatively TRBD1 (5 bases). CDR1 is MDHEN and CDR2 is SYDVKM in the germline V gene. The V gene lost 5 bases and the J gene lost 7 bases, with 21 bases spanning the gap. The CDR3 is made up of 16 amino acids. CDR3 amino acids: CASSLIHGGFGQPQHF. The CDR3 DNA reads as TGTGCCAGCAGTCTAATCCACGGGGGTTTCGGACAGCCCCAGCATTTT.

The CDR3 region is CASSGTASRYEQYF. CDR3 nucleotide sequence: TGTGCCAGCAGTGGGACGGCCAGCCGCTACGAGCAGTACTTC. This chain joins TRBV6-5 and TRBJ2-7; possibly TRBD1 or TRBD2 for D (5 bases each). The CDR3 is made up of 14 amino acids. Germline CDR1 is MNHEY and CDR2 is SVGAGI. V dropped 5 bases and J dropped 3 bases, with 14 bases sitting between them.